This TCR beta chain is from a study of response to subunit inactivated influenza vaccine. This clonotype appeared a few times. Its antigen is currently unknown. TCRdb reprocessed the RT-PCR reads with MiXCR, giving one entry per CDR3 protein. The sample has approximately 730,000 distinct CDR3 sequences, approximately 15% seen once. Deletions cut 2 bases from V and 10 bases from J, with 20 bases between. Germline V gene data show CDR1 as MDHEN and CDR2 as SYDVKM. The CDR3 loop spans 15 amino acids. Study findings and constraints: Authors suggested that a seasonal influenza vaccination recruits few new T cells each time.

This specimen was PBMCs from blood, taken 14 days before vaccination. The clonotype was recovered from a man aged 50-59 years who received an inactivated influenza vaccine. The V gene is TRBV28, the J gene TRBJ1-2; possibly TRBD1 for D (5 bases). The CDR3 region has the DNA TGTGCCAGCAGTTTAAAGGGTGGGGCCCCGGGGCACTACACCTTC. Amino acids: CASSLKGGAPGHYTF.